This section outlines one T cell receptor (beta chain) sequence together with its context. The data stem from a study of control samples from healthy donors and cancer patients. Repertoires were generated with immunoSEQ multiplex PCR, while TCRdb's copy carries only in-frame clones and drops some. The data show 100,000 to 150,000 clones, with almost 95% seen just once and 0.58% held by the top ten. The length of the CDR3 is 15 residues. The V gene's germline CDR1 is LNHDA and CDR2 SQIVND (reference sequence). V was clipped by 3 bases and J by 4 bases, with 12 bases between them. This receptor was taken from an elderly man with head and neck cancer. The chain joins TRBV19 to TRBJ1-4; D is ambiguous. The specimen was PBMCs. CDR3: CASSIGAGGNEKLFF. The DNA of the CDR3 is TGTGCCAGTAGTATCGGAGCAGGCGGTAATGAAAAACTGTTTTTT. Supplemented by reference TRBV19 and TRBJ1-4, the full variable domain reads DGGITQSPKYLFRKEGQNVTLSCEQNLNHDAMYWYRQDPGQGLRLIYYSQIVNDFQKGDIAEGYSVSREKKESFPLTVTSAQKNPTAFYLCASSIGAGGNEKLFFGSGTQLSVL.